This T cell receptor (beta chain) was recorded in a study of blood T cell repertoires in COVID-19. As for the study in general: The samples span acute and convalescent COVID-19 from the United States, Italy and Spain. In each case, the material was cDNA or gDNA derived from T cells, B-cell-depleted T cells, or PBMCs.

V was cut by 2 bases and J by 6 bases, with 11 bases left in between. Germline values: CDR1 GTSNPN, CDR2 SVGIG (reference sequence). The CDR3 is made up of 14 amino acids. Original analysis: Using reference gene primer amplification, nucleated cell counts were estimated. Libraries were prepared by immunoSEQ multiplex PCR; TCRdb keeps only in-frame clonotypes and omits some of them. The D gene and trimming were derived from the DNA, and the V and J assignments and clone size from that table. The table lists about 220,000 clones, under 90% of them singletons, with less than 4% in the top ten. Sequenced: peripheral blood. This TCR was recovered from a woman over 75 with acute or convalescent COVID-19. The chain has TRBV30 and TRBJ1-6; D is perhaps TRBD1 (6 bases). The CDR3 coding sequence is TGTGCCTGGAGTCCGGACAGACTTAATTCACCCCTCCACTTT. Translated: CAWSPDRLNSPLHF. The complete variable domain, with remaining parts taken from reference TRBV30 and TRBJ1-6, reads SQTIHQWPATLVQPVGSPLSLECTVEGTSNPNLYWYRQAAGRGLQLLFYSVGIGQISSEVPQNLSASRPQDRQFILSSKKLLLSDSGFYLCAWSPDRLNSPLHFGNGTRLTVT.